This T cell receptor (beta chain) appears in the sequencing data of a study of shared clonotypes between healthy human individuals. Study at large: Two female and a few male donors aged 18 to 49 were enrolled.

Broader study findings: There were few donors, and this limited the genetic and exposure-history diversity represented.

Deep-level settings were used for running the assay. The genomic DNA of each subset was split evenly across several immunoSEQ plates. Sequencing was performed with immunoSEQ multiplex PCR; in TCRdb, only in-frame clones are kept and a portion is missing. The sample lists approximately 1,000,000 clones; about 80% were seen once. The CDR3 is 15 residues long. Looked up from germline, CDR1 is SNHLY and CDR2 is FYNNEI. Trimming took 6 bases from V and 0 from J, leaving 12 bases between them. Concerning this clone: The antigen remains undetermined.

The rearrangement uses TRBV2 and TRBJ2-4; tentatively, D is TRBD1 (5 bases). Sequenced sample: memory CD4+ T cells from PBMCs. Subset described: CD45RA-negative fraction. The receptor was derived from a man aged 18 to 29 in good health. Some clones in this sample may be carry-over from other donors' samples. The CDR3 DNA reads TGTGCCAGCAGGAGACAGAGGATAGCCAAAAACATTCAGTACTTC. This gives the protein CASRRQRIAKNIQYF.